Listed here are 14 T cell receptor beta chains from one sample, sequenced in a study of technical replicates of blood from several donors. The method was immunoSEQ multiplex PCR; TCRdb's version includes in-frame clones alone and lacks a portion of them. The table has more than 65,000 clones, about 90% seen once. The sequencing input was PBMCs. These receptor sequences come from a human donor in good health. Some clones in this sample may be carry-over from other donors' samples.

CDR3 DNA sequence: TGCAGCGTTGAGAGGGAAGACGGCGTCTACGAGCAGTACTTC. It codes for CSVEREDGVYEQYF. The gene calls are TRBV29-1 and TRBJ2-7; weak D call: TRBD2 (5 bases). CDR3 length: 14 residues. The germline V and J ends were trimmed by 3 bases and 3 bases, with 15 bases remaining between them. CDR1 is SQVTM and CDR2 is ANQGSEA in the germline V gene.

The V and J genes are TRBV30 and TRBJ1-2; 7 nucleotides agree with TRBD1. The J segment lost 8 bases and the V segment lost 4 bases, leaving 7 bases of the junction unmatched. Germline lookup yields CDR1 GTSNPN and CDR2 SVGIG (reference sequence). This CDR3 spans 12 amino acids. CDR3 in DNA: TGTGCCTGGACCGAACAGGGACAGGGCTACACCTTC. Encoded protein: CAWTEQGQGYTF.

The chain joins TRBV2 to TRBJ2-7; TRBD1 agrees at 7 bases. Per germline, CDR1 SNHLY and CDR2 FYNNEI. Trimming removed 1 base from V and 6 bases from J; junction bases left unmatched: 6. The CDR3 runs 14 residues. CDR3 amino acids: CASSEVTGFFEQYF. The CDR3 DNA sequence: TGTGCCAGCAGTGAAGTGACAGGGTTCTTCGAGCAGTACTTC.

The genes are TRBV5-1 and TRBJ2-1; no clear D. Germline V gene lookup returns CDR1 SGHRS and CDR2 YFSETQ. The V end was cut by 5 bases, the J end by 4 bases, with 13 bases between. The CDR3 contains 14 residues. This CDR3 reads CASSISERYNEQFF. CDR3 nucleotide sequence: TGCGCCAGCAGTATAAGCGAGAGGTACAATGAGCAGTTCTTC.

The V gene is TRBV6-1, the J gene TRBJ2-1; 12 bases are a match to TRBD2. Germline CDR1 MNHNS, CDR2 SASEGT. The CDR3 has 15 residues. Trimming at V came to 9 bases and at J to 8 bases, leaving 11 bases not matched to a gene. CDR3 in DNA: TGTGCCAGTGCGCCATTACTAGCGGGAGGTTATGAGCAGTTCTTC. This encodes CASAPLLAGGYEQFF.

The J gene is TRBJ2-6, the V gene TRBV7-3, with D perhaps TRBD2 (5 bases). This CDR3 spans 14 amino acids. The ends were cut back, 5 bases at V and 3 bases at J, with 8 bases in the middle. CDR1 is SGHTA and CDR2 is FQGTGA in the germline V gene. In DNA, the CDR3 is TGTGCCAGCAGCGGGAGTTTTGGGGCCAACGTCCTGACTTTC. This sequence encodes CASSGSFGANVLTF.

The chain combines TRBV5-1 with TRBJ2-1, with TRBD2 identical over 7 bases. The V gene's germline CDR1 is SGHRS and CDR2 YFSETQ. This CDR3 is built from 17 residues. V lost 4 bases to trimming and J lost 4 bases; unmatched junction nucleotides: 14. In DNA form, the CDR3 reads TGCGCCAGCAGCCGCCAGTTGTTGAGCGGGACTTACAATGAGCAGTTCTTC. Amino acid sequence: CASSRQLLSGTYNEQFF.

The V and J genes are TRBV2 and TRBJ1-5; TRBD1 matches 7 bases. After removal of 6 bases from V and 0 bases from J, the junction contained 5 bases not matched to a gene. Per germline, CDR1 SNHLY and CDR2 FYNNEI. This CDR3 region has 15 residues. The CDR3 here is CASRRDRNSNQPQHF. The CDR3 DNA sequence: TGTGCCAGCAGGAGGGACAGAAATAGCAATCAGCCCCAGCATTTT.

V usage is TRBV12-5 and J usage is TRBJ2-7; TRBD1 agrees at 9 bases. This CDR3 is 16 amino acids long. V lost 5 bases to trimming and J lost 0 bases; unmatched junction nucleotides: 8. The germline V gene encodes CDR1 LGHNT and CDR2 FRNRAP. CDR3 sequence reads: CASGLDRGLLSYEQYF. The CDR3 DNA is TGTGCTAGTGGTCTAGACAGGGGGTTACTCTCCTACGAGCAGTACTTC.

The chain recombines TRBV11-2 with TRBJ1-6; TRBD1 aligns across 7 bases. Germline V gene data show CDR1 as SGHAT and CDR2 as FQNNGV. The CDR3 spans 15 residues. Trimming took 2 bases from V and 10 from J; bases not matched to a gene: 8. The CDR3: CASSLQGVLGSPLHF. CDR3 nucleotides: TGTGCCAGCAGCTTACAGGGGGTTTTGGGATCACCCCTCCACTTT.

V gene TRBV19 combines with J gene TRBJ1-2; 8 nucleotides agree with TRBD1. The CDR3 runs to 14 residues. Trimming at V came to 7 bases and at J to 1 base, leaving 5 bases not matched to a gene. The germline V gene has CDR1 LNHDA and CDR2 SQIVND (reference sequence). CDR3: CASNRQGFNYGYTF. The CDR3 region has the DNA TGTGCCAGTAATCGACAGGGGTTTAACTATGGCTACACCTTC.

The chain employs TRBV27 and TRBJ1-1; 8 nucleotides line up with TRBD1. J gave up 3 bases and V 4 bases, and 4 bases lay outside the gene matches. This CDR3 contains 14 residues. Germline V gene lookup returns CDR1 MNHEY and CDR2 SMNVEV (reference sequence). This CDR3 is CASSWTGWDTEAFF. DNA for the CDR3: TGTGCCAGCAGTTGGACAGGGTGGGACACTGAAGCTTTCTTT.

This chain connects TRBV4-1 to TRBJ2-5, with D maybe TRBD1 (5 bases). The CDR3 is 15 amino acids. Trimming took 4 bases from V and 5 from J, leaving 17 bases between them. Per the germline V gene, CDR1 is MGHRA and CDR2 is YSYEKL. CDR3 protein: CASSPLTVGWETQYF. In nucleotides, the CDR3 is TGCGCCAGCAGCCCCCTGACAGTCGGGTGGGAGACCCAGTACTTC.

V usage is TRBV7-2 and J usage is TRBJ2-5; 7 bases are a match to TRBD1. This CDR3 spans 16 amino acids. Germline V gene sequence: CDR1 SGHTA, CDR2 FQGNSA. V dropped 5 bases and J dropped 1; count of bases not matched to a gene: 10. Here the CDR3 reads CASSPNRGSSQETQYF. CDR3 coding DNA: TGTGCCAGCAGCCCGAACAGGGGATCAAGCCAAGAGACCCAGTACTTC.